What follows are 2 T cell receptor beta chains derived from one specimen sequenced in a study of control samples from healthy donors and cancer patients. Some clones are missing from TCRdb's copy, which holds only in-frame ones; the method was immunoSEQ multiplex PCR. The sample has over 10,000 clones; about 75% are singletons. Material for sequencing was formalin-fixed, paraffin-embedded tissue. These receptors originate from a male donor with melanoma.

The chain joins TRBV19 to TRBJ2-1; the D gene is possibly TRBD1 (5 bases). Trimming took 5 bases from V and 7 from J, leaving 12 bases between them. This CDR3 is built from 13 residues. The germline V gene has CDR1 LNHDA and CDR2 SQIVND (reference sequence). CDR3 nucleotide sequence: TGTGCCAGTAGTCCTCAGGGTTGGAATGAGCAGTTCTTC. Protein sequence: CASSPQGWNEQFF.

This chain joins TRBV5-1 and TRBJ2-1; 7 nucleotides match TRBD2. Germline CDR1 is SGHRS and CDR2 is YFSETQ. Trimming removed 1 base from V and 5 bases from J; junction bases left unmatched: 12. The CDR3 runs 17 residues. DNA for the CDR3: TGCGCCAGCAGCTTGTCTGGGTGGGCTAGCGGACACAATGAGCAGTTCTTC. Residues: CASSLSGWASGHNEQFF.